This entry lists 22 T cell receptor beta chains sequenced from one sample in a study of blood T cell repertoires in COVID-19. Profiled with immunoSEQ multiplex PCR; TCRdb holds only in-frame clones, not every one. The table lists 300,000 to 350,000 clones, over 80% of them singletons. The sample comprised PBMCs or T cells enriched from blood (not recorded which). The receptors here all came from a young man who had recovered from COVID-19.

This chain uses TRBV20-1 with TRBJ1-1; D is unresolved. CDR3 length: 10 residues. Germline lookup yields CDR1 DFQATT and CDR2 SNEGSKA (reference sequence). Trimming took 3 bases from V and 7 from J, leaving 6 bases between them. This CDR3 reads CSASLREAFF. For the CDR3, the DNA is TGCAGTGCTAGTCTTCGTGAAGCTTTCTTT.

This clone was counted once. The CDR3 region has the DNA TGTGCCAGCAAGGCAGGCATCTCGAACACTGAAGCTTTCTTT. Translating it yields CASKAGISNTEAFF. The chain employs TRBV6-5 and TRBJ1-1; no definite D call. Germline V lookup: CDR1 MNHEY, CDR2 SVGAGI. The length of the CDR3 is 14 residues. Trimming stripped 7 bases from V and 1 base from J, with 13 bases between.

The genes are TRBV5-1 and TRBJ1-6; 8 bases align to TRBD1. The junction had 2 bases not matched to a gene; V was cut back by 4 bases and J by 8 bases. The CDR3 consists of 13 residues. Germline V CDR1 and CDR2: SGHRS, YFSETQ. This CDR3 is CASSPDRDSPLHF. CDR3 nucleotides: TGCGCCAGCAGCCCGGACAGGGATTCACCCCTCCACTTT.

The chain employs TRBV5-1 and TRBJ1-2; TRBD1 matches 10 bases. V was pared by 4 bases and J by 7 bases, with 4 bases of the junction left unmatched. Per the germline V gene, CDR1 is SGHRS and CDR2 is YFSETQ. The CDR3 is 13 residues long. The CDR3 sequence is CASSTGQGGGYTF. CDR3 nucleotide sequence: TGCGCCAGCAGCACCGGACAGGGGGGTGGCTACACCTTC.

CDR3 residues: CASSQGTRSGVETQYF. The CDR3 bases are TGCGCCAGCAGCCAAGGGACTAGAAGCGGTGTGGAGACCCAGTACTTC. The chain combines TRBV4-1 with TRBJ2-5; 7 bases match TRBD2. Germline CDR1 reads MGHRA; CDR2 reads YSYEKL. With V trimmed by 1 base and J by 5 bases, 10 bases remained unmatched. The CDR3 is 16 amino acids.

This rearrangement joins TRBV29-1 to TRBJ2-5; TRBD1 matches 9 bases. The germline V gene has CDR1 SQVTM and CDR2 ANQGSEA. After removal of 7 bases from V and 5 bases from J, the junction contained 8 bases not matched to a gene. The CDR3 is 13 amino acids. The CDR3 region is CSDDRGYGETQYF. For the CDR3, the DNA is TGCAGCGACGACAGGGGGTACGGTGAGACCCAGTACTTC.

Written as DNA, the CDR3 is TGTGCCAGCAGCTCAGGGGCGGTGGCAGATACGCAGTATTTT. Its protein product is CASSSGAVADTQYF. The rearrangement joins TRBV5-6 to TRBJ2-3; a weak D match, TRBD1 (6 bases). The CDR3 extends over 14 amino acids. Looked up from germline, CDR1 is SGHDT and CDR2 is YYEEEE. With 3 bases removed from V and 4 bases from J, the gap between germline ends came to 12 bases.

V is TRBV19 and J is TRBJ1-5; no clear D gene. Germline V CDR1 and CDR2: LNHDA, SQIVND (reference sequence). This CDR3 has 16 amino acids. Trimming cost V 1 base and J 0 bases, with 10 bases left between them. DNA of the CDR3: TGTGCCAGTAGTATAGCTAACAGATATAGCAATCAGCCCCAGCATTTT. Encoded protein: CASSIANRYSNQPQHF.

This clone was found once. This chain links TRBV11-2 with TRBJ1-5; D is perhaps TRBD1 (5 bases). The CDR3 spans 17 residues. Trimming removed 2 bases at V and 0 bases at J, with 14 bases between. CDR1 is SGHAT, CDR2 FQNNGV, per germline. The CDR3 sequence is CASSLSTDIYSNQPQHF. The CDR3 DNA is TGTGCCAGCAGCTTAAGTACGGACATCTATAGCAATCAGCCCCAGCATTTT.

The J gene is TRBJ2-1, the V gene TRBV3-1 (or the pseudogene TRBV3-2); TRBD1 matches 8 bases. With V trimmed by 3 bases and J by 6 bases, 19 bases remained unmatched. In germline, CDR1 is LGHDT, CDR2 YNNKEL (reference sequence). The CDR3 runs to 19 residues. The CDR3 loop reads CASSHHLYKGQVKPNEQFF. In nucleotides, the CDR3 is TGTGCCAGCAGCCATCACCTTTACAAGGGACAGGTAAAGCCCAATGAGCAGTTCTTC.

The chain joins TRBV15 to TRBJ1-4; possible D gene TRBD1, 5 bases. CDR1 is LNHNV, CDR2 YYDKDF, per germline (reference sequence). CDR3 length equals 13 residues. Between the trimmed V and J ends, which lost 6 bases and 8 bases, there was a span of 13 bases. CDR3 nucleotides: TGTGCCACCAGAGCTGGAGGGGAAGAAAAACTGTTTTTT. Protein: CATRAGGEEKLFF.

This chain joins TRBV6-6 and TRBJ2-1; D perhaps matches TRBD2 (6 bases). The CDR3 loop spans 13 amino acids. Trimming removed 6 bases from V and 3 bases from J, with 9 bases in between. Per germline, CDR1 MNHNY and CDR2 SVGAGI (reference sequence). The CDR3 loop reads CASSRLDYNEQFF. The CDR3 DNA follows: TGTGCCAGCAGCCGACTAGACTACAATGAGCAGTTCTTC.

The chain recombines TRBV7-9 with TRBJ1-4, with a weak D call TRBD1 (6 bases). Per the germline V gene, CDR1 is SEHNR and CDR2 is FQNEAQ (reference sequence). There are 15 residues in the CDR3. The V gene lost 5 bases and the J gene lost 3 bases, with 13 bases spanning the gap. The CDR3, as DNA: TGTGCCAGCAGCCATAACAGGGAACCTAATGAAAAACTGTTTTTT. It encodes CASSHNREPNEKLFF.

This clone turned up a few times. The chain recombines TRBV10-2 with TRBJ1-1, with 9 bases that match TRBD1. V was pared by 10 bases and J by 5 bases, with 8 bases of the junction left unmatched. Germline assignment: CDR1 WSHSY and CDR2 SAAADI. The CDR3 covers 13 residues. For the CDR3, the DNA is TGCGCCACCTGGACAGGGGAGAATACTGAAGCTTTCTTT. Its translation is CATWTGENTEAFF.

The chain links TRBV2 to TRBJ1-5, with D perhaps matching TRBD1 (6 bases). Germline V gene data show CDR1 as SNHLY and CDR2 as FYNNEI. The CDR3 extends over 15 amino acids. Trimming took off 7 bases at V and 2 bases at J, with 15 bases between the two ends. The CDR3: CASTTFRGGNQPQHF. CDR3 nucleotides: TGTGCCAGCACTACGTTCAGGGGCGGCAATCAGCCCCAGCATTTT.

The chain recombines TRBV6-6 with TRBJ2-7; 7 bases are a match to TRBD1. Germline trimming cut 2 bases from V and 6 bases from J; bases unmatched to any gene: 13. CDR1 is MNHNY and CDR2 is SVGAGI in the germline V gene (reference sequence). The CDR3 loop spans 16 amino acids. CDR3 sequence reads: CASSYPGQPSLSEQYF. The CDR3 region has the DNA TGTGCCAGCAGTTACCCGGGACAGCCCTCCCTATCCGAGCAGTACTTC.

This sequence joins TRBV5-1 and TRBJ2-7, with 13 bases fitting TRBD2. Germline-derived CDR1 and CDR2 are SGHRS and YFSETQ. J gave up 6 bases and V 5 bases, and 5 bases lay outside the gene matches. The CDR3 runs 14 residues. CDR3 amino acids: CASSSTSGGAEQYF. The CDR3 DNA sequence: TGCGCCAGCAGTTCTACTAGCGGGGGGGCCGAGCAGTACTTC.

Only one count was recorded for this clone. The chain has TRBV5-1 and TRBJ1-1, with D uncertain. Trimming cost V 4 bases and J 0 bases, with 13 bases left between them. The V gene's germline CDR1 is SGHRS and CDR2 YFSETQ. The CDR3 is made up of 15 amino acids. The CDR3 here is CASSPRRSLNTEAFF. The CDR3 nucleotides read TGCGCCAGCAGCCCGCGGCGGTCGCTGAACACTGAAGCTTTCTTT.

The V gene is TRBV4-2, the J gene TRBJ1-2, with D unresolved. This CDR3 has 14 amino acids. CDR1 is LGHNA and CDR2 is YNFKEQ in the germline V gene. Trimming took off 0 bases at V and 10 bases at J, with 15 bases between the two ends. Written as DNA, the CDR3 is TGTGCCAGCAGCCAAGAGGAGAGGCGGCGGATCTACACCTTC. Residues: CASSQEERRRIYTF.

The gene calls are TRBV6-5 and TRBJ1-2, with 7 bases aligning to TRBD1. Germline CDR1 is MNHEY and CDR2 is SVGAGI. The CDR3 loop spans 14 amino acids. Trimming removed 7 bases from V and 4 bases from J; junction bases left unmatched: 9. CDR3 protein: CASTRDSVLYGYTF. CDR3 DNA: TGTGCCAGCACCCGGGACAGCGTGCTCTATGGCTACACCTTC.

This rearrangement joins TRBV3-1 (or the pseudogene TRBV3-2) to TRBJ1-6; 9 nucleotides match TRBD1. The junction had 3 bases not matched to a gene; V was cut back by 11 bases and J by 7 bases. The CDR3 is made up of 12 amino acids. Germline V gene lookup returns CDR1 LGHDT and CDR2 YNNKEL (reference sequence). The CDR3 protein is CAAGTGNSPLHF. CDR3 bases: TGTGCCGCCGGGACAGGGAATTCACCCCTCCACTTT.

The chain employs TRBV5-5 and TRBJ2-3; maybe TRBD2 (5 bases). Germline CDR1 and CDR2: SGHKS and YYEKEE (reference sequence). CDR3 length: 11 residues. The V gene lost 1 base and the J gene lost 10 bases, with 7 bases spanning the gap. The CDR3 sequence: CASSLSGSQYF. The CDR3 DNA follows: TGTGCCAGCAGCTTGTCGGGGTCGCAGTATTTT.